Below, 14 T cell receptor beta chains from the same sample are listed, as sequenced in a study of T cells after yellow fever vaccination. Each CDR3 protein gets one entry after TCRdb re-called the 5' RACE reads with MiXCR. There are 450,000 to 600,000 distinct CDR3 sequences in the sample; less than 15% occur only once, and roughly an eighth lies in the top ten. The source material was PBMCs, sampled on the day of the yellow fever booster vaccination. These receptors came from a man aged 25-45 years who received the YFV17D yellow fever vaccine.

This clonotype was seen more than once but under ten times. The J gene is TRBJ2-2, the V gene TRBV25-1; D uncertain. The CDR3 extends over 12 amino acids. V lost 8 bases and J 6 bases, leaving 10 bases between the germline ends. In germline, CDR1 is MGHDK, CDR2 SYGVNS. CDR3 DNA sequence: TGTGCCAGCCGTAGCTCTTCCGGGGAGCTGTTTTTT. Protein: CASRSSSGELFF.

This clonotype has only a few counts. V and J are TRBV15 and TRBJ2-3; 13 nucleotides agree with TRBD2. Germline assignment: CDR1 LNHNV and CDR2 YYDKDF (reference sequence). The CDR3 length is 15 residues. Trimming removed 2 bases from V and 14 bases from J; junction bases left unmatched: 10. The CDR3 DNA reads as TGTGCCACCAGCAGACTTGGGACTAGCGGGGCACTCCTGTATTTT. It specifies CATSRLGTSGALLYF.

The chain has TRBV6-5 and TRBJ1-2, with D tentatively TRBD1 (6 bases). This CDR3 spans 14 amino acids. Germline lookup yields CDR1 MNHEY and CDR2 SVGAGI. Deletions cut 2 bases from V and 4 bases from J, with 11 bases between. CDR3 sequence reads: CASSYADRLYGYTF. The CDR3 coding sequence is TGTGCCAGCAGTTACGCGGACAGACTCTATGGCTACACCTTC.

This clonotype turned up a few times. The gene calls are TRBV18 and TRBJ2-7; possibly TRBD2 for D (6 bases). Trimming took 0 bases from V and 9 from J, leaving 12 bases between them. Germline V gives CDR1 KGHSH, CDR2 LQKENI. The CDR3 runs 13 residues. The DNA for the CDR3 is TGTGCCAGCTCACCACCGGGGGGACGGGGGCAGTACTTC. Translated, it gives CASSPPGGRGQYF.

The gene calls are TRBV27 and TRBJ2-1; D might be TRBD2 (6 bases). V gave up 5 bases and J gave up 8 bases, with 16 bases separating them. The CDR3 contains 14 residues. Germline CDR1 is MNHEY and CDR2 is SMNVEV (reference sequence). CDR3 sequence (DNA): TGTGCCAGCAGTCTTGCAGGGAGGCAAGATGAGCAGTTCTTC. Translation: CASSLAGRQDEQFF.

This clonotype was detected only a few times. The J gene is TRBJ2-1, the V gene TRBV5-1; 9 positions match TRBD1. V lost 4 bases to trimming and J lost 4 bases; unmatched junction nucleotides: 6. There are 15 residues in the CDR3. In germline, CDR1 is SGHRS, CDR2 YFSETQ. CDR3 DNA sequence: TGCGCCAGCAGCGAGGGACAGGGCCTTTACAATGAGCAGTTCTTC. Amino acids: CASSEGQGLYNEQFF.

This clonotype occurred a few times. The CDR3 here is CASSPRHNEQFF. Here the CDR3 DNA reads TGTGCCAGCAGCCCCCGACACAATGAGCAGTTCTTC. This chain uses TRBV7-9 with TRBJ2-1; D remains unclear. V lost 5 bases and J 5 bases, leaving 7 bases between the germline ends. Looked up from germline, CDR1 is SEHNR and CDR2 is FQNEAQ (reference sequence). This CDR3 is built from 12 residues.

This clonotype was detected ten times or more. The V and J genes are TRBV5-1 and TRBJ1-3; the D gene is possibly TRBD1 (6 bases). The CDR3 runs to 14 residues. The germline CDR1 and CDR2 sequences are SGHRS and YFSETQ. V shed 0 bases and J shed 4 bases, with 8 bases lying between them. The CDR3 is CASSLEQGGNTIYF. The DNA for the CDR3 is TGCGCCAGCAGCTTGGAACAGGGAGGAAACACCATATATTTT. The full variable domain, completed using reference TRBV5-1 and TRBJ1-3, is KAGVTQTPRYLIKTRGQQVTLSCSPISGHRSVSWYQQTPGQGLQFLFEYFSETQRNKGNFPGRFSGRQFSNSRSEMNVSTLELGDSALYLCASSLEQGGNTIYFGEGSWLTVV.

A few counts support this clonotype. V usage is TRBV11-2 and J usage is TRBJ2-5; D is perhaps TRBD1 (7 bases). Germline V gene data show CDR1 as SGHAT and CDR2 as FQNNGV. The CDR3 has 14 residues. V lost 3 bases to trimming and J lost 7 bases, with 15 bases between them. CDR3 sequence (DNA): TGTGCCAGCAGCTTTGGGGCCAGGGGGGTGACCCAGTACTTC. This encodes CASSFGARGVTQYF.

V gene TRBV12-3 or TRBV12-4 combines with J gene TRBJ2-1; 12 bases match TRBD1. The trim removed 2 bases at V and 8 bases at J, leaving 7 bases unmatched. The CDR3 consists of 16 residues. CDR3 protein: CASSLRGQGALDEQFF. The DNA of the CDR3 is TGTGCCAGCAGTTTAAGGGGACAGGGGGCTCTGGATGAGCAGTTCTTC.

In this sample, this clonotype turned up a few times. V and J are TRBV30 and TRBJ1-2; maybe TRBD1 (5 bases). CDR3 length: 14 amino acids. The V and J ends lost 0 bases and 4 bases respectively, with 12 bases between them. The V gene's germline CDR1 is GTSNPN and CDR2 SVGIG (reference sequence). The CDR3 reads CAWSVGGGGYGYTF. The CDR3 DNA follows: TGTGCCTGGAGTGTGGGTGGTGGGGGCTATGGCTACACCTTC.

In this sample, this clonotype turned up a few times. The chain recombines TRBV4-1 with TRBJ2-7, with 10 bases identical to TRBD1. V dropped 4 bases and J dropped 4; count of bases not matched to a gene: 7. The CDR3 extends over 15 amino acids. Germline CDR1 reads MGHRA; CDR2 reads YSYEKL. The CDR3 region has the DNA TGCGCCAGCAGCCGAACGGGACAGGGGAAATACGAGCAGTACTTC. It yields the protein CASSRTGQGKYEQYF.

The rearrangement uses TRBV7-8 and TRBJ2-7, with D possibly matching TRBD2 (5 bases). V lost 5 bases to trimming and J lost 4 bases, with 12 bases between them. Germline loops: CDR1 SGHVS, CDR2 FQNEAQ. The CDR3 is 13 amino acids. The CDR3 loop reads CASSDYSRYEQYF. The CDR3 DNA reads as TGTGCCAGCAGCGACTACTCGAGGTACGAGCAGTACTTC.

This clonotype was observed a few times. The J gene is TRBJ1-5, the V gene TRBV6-2 or TRBV6-3; no reliable D call. There are 12 residues in the CDR3. Trimming removed 2 bases from V and 6 bases from J, with 5 bases in between. The germline CDR1 and CDR2 sequences are MNHEY and SVGEGT. CDR3 in amino acids: CASSYVSQPQHF. CDR3 DNA: TGTGCCAGCAGTTACGTTAGTCAGCCCCAGCATTTT.